These T cell receptor beta chains were read from a single sample in a study of human T cells and chemical hapten exposure. TCRdb called the RACE reads again in MiXCR, with one record for every CDR3 protein. The table lists more than 70,000 distinct CDR3 sequences, about 11% of them singletons. The starting material was whole blood, obtained in connection with sensitization to the hapten diphenylcyclopropenone (DPC). The source of these receptors is a woman between 25 and 40 years old with alopecia areata. Some clones in this sample may be carry-over from other donors' samples. The conserved cysteine and the conserved F or W are not part of the CDR3 here. Each record gives: J gene, V gene, CDR3 protein.

>TRBJ2-3|TRBV27
ASSPGLAGVDTQY
>TRBJ1-6|TRBV20-1
SAREEGYNSPLH
>TRBJ1-6|TRBV2
ASIPDRDSPLH
>TRBJ2-1|TRBV27
ASSARTSGGYEQF
>TRBJ2-7|TRBV7-2
ASSYGLADMAYEQY
>TRBJ2-2|TRBV3-1
ASSQPGQGATGELF
>TRBJ1-2|TRBV29-1
SVGGQGEGYT
>TRBJ2-1|TRBV12-5
ASGLTRQGQYNEQF
>TRBJ1-1|TRBV11-2
ASSSPLYQSGTEAF
>TRBJ1-4|TRBV30
AWKGGAANEKLF
>TRBJ2-2|TRBV23-1
ASSQFGSSGTSRSNTGELF
>TRBJ2-7|TRBV3-1
ASSQDTSGNEQY
>TRBJ1-5|TRBV2
ASRDRGLQPQH
>TRBJ2-2|TRBV4-3
ASSHSANTGELF
>TRBJ2-2|TRBV6-1
ASSGGLAGGSGELF
>TRBJ1-3|TRBV2
ASSRTPRSGNTIY
>TRBJ2-3|TRBV28
ASSLSGDITDTQY
>TRBJ2-7|TRBV7-2
ASSLYLAYEQY
>TRBJ2-1|TRBV10-3
AISGQGAGEQF
>TRBJ2-5|TRBV9
ASSVGQANLETQY
>TRBJ2-1|TRBV6-1
ASSTSGGAWNEQF
>TRBJ1-2|TRBV30
AWVKDSRVYGYT
>TRBJ2-3|TRBV6-6
ASAWGGTDTQY
>TRBJ2-2|TRBV20-1
SASEPTWDTGELF
>TRBJ2-7|TRBV6-2/TRBV6-3
ASSRRTGGEQY
>TRBJ1-6|TRBV28
ASRYGFGTGISPLH
>TRBJ1-1|TRBV25-1
ASTMTSLNTEAF
>TRBJ2-5|TRBV7-7
ASSLHEGEETQY
>TRBJ2-2|TRBV5-1
ASSLKGAPNTGELF
>TRBJ2-2|TRBV28
ASSRSGDLRELF
>TRBJ2-3|TRBV27
ASSLSRPDTQY
>TRBJ1-1|TRBV18
ASSPTDINTEAF
>TRBJ2-5|TRBV7-2
ASSVNSGGLETQY
>TRBJ1-5|TRBV12-3/TRBV12-4
ASRVGDQPQH
>TRBJ2-7|TRBV28
ASSFLRQGAYEQY
>TRBJ1-4|TRBV20-1
SARDHGSEGNEKLF
>TRBJ2-5|TRBV7-2
ASSLAAGARETQY
>TRBJ1-3|TRBV2
ATWGAGNTIY
>TRBJ1-2|TRBV29-1
SGLGGDYGYT
>TRBJ1-2|TRBV20-1
SAKGDRGVSYGYT
>TRBJ1-2|TRBV7-2
ASSLVLGYT
>TRBJ1-2|TRBV18
ASSQIREDYGYT
>TRBJ2-1|TRBV6-5
ASSYSAGRVSEQF
>TRBJ1-3|TRBV28
ASSLAGRGGNTIY
>TRBJ1-2|TRBV6-5
ASSRTYYNYGYT
>TRBJ2-1|TRBV2
ASSKDGSYNEQF
>TRBJ2-3|TRBV15
ATRTGSTDTQY
>TRBJ2-1|TRBV12-5
ASSPPSGYNEQF
>TRBJ2-5|TRBV10-3
AISETRTSGIMTQY